The present TCR beta chain was sequenced within a study of shared clonotypes between healthy human individuals. In this sample, this clone turned up a few times. Its antigen is not known. The germline CDR1 and CDR2 sequences are SEHNR and FQNEAQ (reference sequence). The CDR3 covers 12 residues. The germline V and J ends were trimmed by 0 bases and 11 bases, with 10 bases remaining between them. Overall study results and limits: The low donor count limited represented genetic and exposure-history diversity. Generation probability values for non-shared clonotypes were lower than those for clonotypes shared by all four donors. Rarefaction analysis demonstrated incomplete sorted-subset sequencing notwithstanding large depth.

TCRdb's copy holds only in-frame clones and misses some; the assay was immunoSEQ multiplex PCR. The table records more than 2 million clones, about 93% of them present only once. CD8 cells classed as naive were CD45RO-negative and positively selected for CCR7, excluding terminally differentiated effector memory CD45RA+ cells. All donors qualified as healthy HIV-negative adults and had experienced no recent acute infections or vaccinations. V gene TRBV7-9 combines with J gene TRBJ1-1; D is possibly TRBD1 (5 bases). The clonotype originates from a man younger than 35 in good health. Some clones in this sample may be carry-over from other donors' samples. Sequenced sample: naive CD8+ T cells from PBMCs. For the CDR3, the DNA is TGTGCCAGCAGCTTAGCGCTGGGGACGGCTTTCTTT. It codes for CASSLALGTAFF.